What follows are 22 T cell receptor beta chains derived from one specimen sequenced in a study of CD8 T cells in ankylosing spondylitis. MiXCR, applied by TCRdb to the 5' RACE reads, yields one record per CDR3 protein. Here the sample spans 150,000 to 200,000 distinct CDR3 sequences, about an eighth being singletons. Sequencing was done on a sample of blood, either unsorted or a sorted T cell fraction (not recorded which). The receptors were gathered from a female donor with ankylosing spondylitis or in good health (not recorded which).

In this sample, this clonotype turned up many times. The chain uses TRBV28 and TRBJ1-5; the D is unclear. The germline gives CDR1 MDHEN, CDR2 SYDVKM. This CDR3 is 15 amino acids long. V was trimmed by 2 bases and J by 4 bases, leaving 12 bases between them. The CDR3 nucleotides read TGTGCCAGCAGTTTAACCGGGAGTACGAATCAGCCCCAGCATTTT. Protein sequence: CASSLTGSTNQPQHF.

This clonotype was seen repeatedly, ten times or more. The J gene is TRBJ1-2, the V gene TRBV20-1, with D possibly being TRBD1 (5 bases). This CDR3 comprises 14 residues. CDR1 is DFQATT, CDR2 SNEGSKA, per germline (reference sequence). Deletions cut 6 bases from V and 6 bases from J, with 20 bases between. Here the CDR3 reads CSASDIVTGHGYTF. CDR3 nucleotide sequence: TGCAGTGCGAGCGACATAGTAACAGGCCATGGCTACACCTTC.

Comment on this clonotype: This may be a read error: a much more frequent sequence differs by one nucleotide. V usage is TRBV7-2 and J usage is TRBJ2-7; D is ambiguous. In germline, CDR1 is SGHTA, CDR2 FQGNSA. This CDR3 spans 13 amino acids. CDR3 loop: CASSFILAHELYF. CDR3 sequence (DNA): TGTGCCAGCAGCTTCATTCTGGCTCACGAGCTGTACTTC.

This clonotype has at least ten counts. V usage is TRBV5-1 and J usage is TRBJ1-2; D is undetermined. The V gene lost 0 bases and the J gene lost 6 bases, with 12 bases spanning the gap. The CDR3 runs 14 residues. From germline, CDR1 is SGHRS and CDR2 YFSETQ. CDR3 DNA sequence: TGCGCCAGCAGCTTGGAGCCGAATACGAATGGCTACACCTTC. The encoded protein is CASSLEPNTNGYTF. The full variable domain, with the rest looked up from reference TRBV5-1 and TRBJ1-2, is KAGVTQTPRYLIKTRGQQVTLSCSPISGHRSVSWYQQTPGQGLQFLFEYFSETQRNKGNFPGRFSGRQFSNSRSEMNVSTLELGDSALYLCASSLEPNTNGYTFGSGTRLTVV.

This clonotype was recorded at least ten times. The junction departs from germline at one end; a sequencing error may be responsible. The chain links TRBV7-2 to TRBJ2-2; either TRBD1 or TRBD2 may supply D (5 bases each). The CDR3 contains 14 residues. CDR1 and CDR2 from the germline V gene are SGHTA and FQGNSA. The CDR3 reads CASCFGDNTGELFF. In nucleotides, the CDR3 is TGTGCCAGCTGCTTTGGGGACAACACCGGGGAGCTGTTTTTT.

This clonotype was detected many times. The V call is TRBV14, the J call TRBJ1-1; the D is unclear. The CDR3 totals 13 residues. V was clipped by 1 base and J by 10 bases, with 13 bases between them. CDR1 and CDR2 from the germline V gene are SGHDN and FVKESK. Written as DNA, the CDR3 is TGTGCCAGCAGCCAAGGGGCTCTGGGCAGAGCTTTCTTT. This gives the protein CASSQGALGRAFF.

This clonotype came up a few times. The chain is built from TRBV15 and TRBJ2-7; D is perhaps TRBD1 or TRBD2 (5 bases each). Germline V gene sequence: CDR1 LNHNV, CDR2 YYDKDF (reference sequence). The germline V and J ends were trimmed by 5 bases and 3 bases, with 17 bases remaining between them. The CDR3 has 15 amino acids. The CDR3: CATSGGPDGFYEQYF. The CDR3 DNA follows: TGTGCCACCAGCGGGGGTCCCGACGGATTCTACGAGCAGTACTTC.

J is TRBJ1-6 and V is TRBV27; possible D gene TRBD1, 5 bases. Trimming shortened V by 0 bases and J by 8 bases, and 11 bases separated the two germline ends. The CDR3 is made up of 15 amino acids. The germline V gene encodes CDR1 MNHEY and CDR2 SMNVEV (reference sequence). The CDR3 DNA reads TGTGCCAGCAGTTTATCCCTGACGGGGGATTCACCCCTCCACTTT. Translating it yields CASSLSLTGDSPLHF.

The V and J genes are TRBV12-3 or TRBV12-4 and TRBJ2-3; D unresolved. The V end was cut by 11 bases, the J end by 0 bases, with 15 bases between. The CDR3 is 14 residues long. In DNA form, the CDR3 reads TGTGCCTCGCACGTGGCGGATAGCACAGATACGCAGTATTTT. Translating it yields CASHVADSTDTQYF.

A few counts support this clonotype. The chain employs TRBV27 and TRBJ2-1, with TRBD2 matching over 11 bases. CDR3 size: 16 residues. Losses at the gene ends were 6 bases for V and 3 bases for J; bases not matched to a gene: 7. The germline V gene has CDR1 MNHEY and CDR2 SMNVEV (reference sequence). The DNA for the CDR3 is TGTGCCAGCAGCACTAGCGGGAGTTCGGGCTACAATGAGCAGTTCTTC. This codes for CASSTSGSSGYNEQFF.

This rearrangement joins TRBV5-1 to TRBJ2-2, with D unclear. Trimming took off 6 bases at V and 1 base at J, with 7 bases between the two ends. Germline V gives CDR1 SGHRS, CDR2 YFSETQ. This CDR3 contains 13 residues. The CDR3 sequence is CASTSQNTGELFF. CDR3 DNA: TGCGCCAGCACCTCTCAGAACACCGGGGAGCTGTTTTTT.

This clonotype was detected a few times. The CDR3 spells CSALDRILEKLFF. The CDR3 DNA is TGCAGTGCTCTCGACAGGATCCTCGAAAAACTGTTTTTT. J is TRBJ1-4 and V is TRBV20-1; D is possibly TRBD1 (6 bases). Looked up from germline, CDR1 is DFQATT and CDR2 is SNEGSKA (reference sequence). The length of the CDR3 is 13 residues. V gave up 5 bases and J gave up 8 bases, with 15 bases separating them.

Ten or more counts support this clonotype. V gene TRBV27 combines with J gene TRBJ2-7, with D tentatively TRBD1 (6 bases). V was trimmed by 2 bases and J by 3 bases, leaving 17 bases between them. The CDR3 is 16 amino acids. In germline, CDR1 is MNHEY, CDR2 SMNVEV (reference sequence). CDR3 in DNA: TGTGCCAGCAGTTTAAGGGGGTTGGACAGCTTCTACGAGCAGTACTTC. It yields the protein CASSLRGLDSFYEQYF.

The chain uses TRBV19 and TRBJ2-6, with 7 bases identical to TRBD1. The V and J ends lost 5 bases and 0 bases, in that order; junction bases with no gene match: 10. The CDR3 consists of 18 residues. CDR1 LNHDA and CDR2 SQIVND come from the germline V gene (reference sequence). The CDR3 nucleotides read TGTGCCAGTAGTCACGGGACAGCTGGTGGCTCTGGGGCCAACGTCCTGACTTTC. It encodes CASSHGTAGGSGANVLTF.

The sample holds many counts of this clonotype. V and J are TRBV5-1 and TRBJ1-4; no clear D. This CDR3 contains 15 residues. Looked up from germline, CDR1 is SGHRS and CDR2 is YFSETQ. The ends were cut back, 4 bases at V and 0 bases at J, with 10 bases in the middle. Here the CDR3 reads CASSRDTATNEKLFF. CDR3 DNA sequence: TGCGCCAGCAGCCGCGACACTGCAACTAATGAAAAACTGTTTTTT.

This clonotype was counted between two and nine times. The CDR3 DNA sequence: TGTGCCAGCAGTAGGGGGCCGATCTCTGGAAACACCATATATTTT. Amino acid sequence: CASSRGPISGNTIYF. This sequence joins TRBV27 and TRBJ1-3, with 7 positions matching TRBD1. Germline V gene sequence: CDR1 MNHEY, CDR2 SMNVEV (reference sequence). V shed 5 bases and J 0 bases; nucleotides not matched to a gene: 4. The length of the CDR3 is 15 residues.

This clonotype was seen repeatedly, ten times or more. This chain's CDR3 is CASRDRDYRTDTQYF. CDR3 coding DNA: TGTGCCAGCAGGGATAGGGACTACCGAACAGATACGCAGTATTTT. The chain links TRBV6-1 to TRBJ2-3, with 7 positions matching TRBD2. This CDR3 is built from 15 residues. The V and J ends lost 6 bases and 3 bases, in that order; junction bases with no gene match: 9. Germline V gene sequence: CDR1 MNHNS, CDR2 SASEGT.

This clonotype appeared many times. V usage is TRBV20-1 and J usage is TRBJ1-1; possible D gene TRBD1, 5 bases. Germline lookup yields CDR1 DFQATT and CDR2 SNEGSKA (reference sequence). Trimming took off 6 bases at V and 1 base at J, with 12 bases between the two ends. The length of the CDR3 is 13 residues. The CDR3 sequence is CSAVQGPNTEAFF. The DNA for the CDR3 is TGCAGTGCCGTCCAGGGCCCGAACACTGAAGCTTTCTTT.

This clonotype was seen many times. The chain combines TRBV19 with TRBJ2-2; no definite D call. The germline CDR1 and CDR2 sequences are LNHDA and SQIVND (reference sequence). Trimming shortened V by 5 bases and J by 8 bases, and 12 bases separated the two germline ends. CDR3 length: 13 amino acids. CDR3 nucleotides: TGTGCCAGTAGTGCCACCTCCGTTGGGGAGCTGTTTTTT. It encodes CASSATSVGELFF.

The sample holds a few counts of this clonotype. V usage is TRBV20-1 and J usage is TRBJ2-5; 8 bases match TRBD1. CDR1 and CDR2 from the germline V gene are DFQATT and SNEGSKA (reference sequence). The V gene end was trimmed by 3 bases and the J gene end by 6 bases; junction bases not matched to a gene: 3. This CDR3 is built from 12 residues. The DNA for the CDR3 is TGCAGTGCTAGGGGGACAGGTCAGACCCAGTACTTC. Translating gives CSARGTGQTQYF.

The rearrangement uses TRBV20-1 and TRBJ2-7, with D uncertain. Trimming pared 5 bases from V and 6 bases from J, leaving 20 bases between. The CDR3 totals 14 residues. CDR1 is DFQATT and CDR2 is SNEGSKA in the germline V gene (reference sequence). CDR3 sequence (DNA): TGCAGTGCTCGAAAACCTTCGACTGTTAGCGAGCAGTACTTC. Translating gives CSARKPSTVSEQYF.

This chain joins TRBV12-3 or TRBV12-4 and TRBJ1-2; 11 nucleotides line up with TRBD1. This CDR3 has 15 amino acids. V dropped 2 bases and J dropped 6; count of bases not matched to a gene: 5. For the CDR3, the DNA is TGTGCCAGCAGTTTACGAGGACAGGGGGCGCATGGCTACACCTTC. This gives the protein CASSLRGQGAHGYTF.